This section outlines one TCR beta chain sequence together with its context. Its binding antigen is unknown. The input lacks base qualities; no much larger clone sits a single base away. The CDR1 and CDR2 encoded by the germline V gene (reference sequence) are MNHEY and SMNVEV. V gives up 2 bases and J gives up 8 bases, and the segment between their germline ends measures 10 bases. There are 13 amino acids in the CDR3, from cysteine to phenylalanine inclusive. Only the CDR3 DNA is retained, 39 bases long and in frame from the first base. The CDR3 regions of human TCRbeta chains were analyzed by immunosequencing. The original pipeline was this. Repertoire TCRs were matched against a reference library of SARS-CoV-2-specific TCRs generated with the MIRA antigen-specificity platform. Breadth was defined as the fraction of unique TCRs that were SARS-CoV-2-associated. Depth was defined as the fraction of total T cells that were SARS-CoV-2-associated. Each spike-specific TCR was assigned to its reactive spike region and to a CD4 or CD8 class using the MIRA data. Log10-transformed breadth and depth values were compared by one-way ANOVA with Sidak's multiple comparisons tests. TCRdb holds this immuneACCESS table with in-frame rearrangements only. Some clones are missing; in checked studies, unresolved V genes explain under half, and the rest has no known cause. That table furnishes V, J and clone size, whereas the DNA furnished D and trimming. This sample holds some 200,000 clones; around nine tenths were observed only once. Together, the top ten hold approximately 4% of the sample.

What the time point label conveys for this sample: about 28 days (+/-7) after the second vaccine dose. This specimen's treatment or condition label, interpreted: meningococcal conjugate vaccine given as trial control. Samples from vaccinated people were obtained from the UK trials COV001 and COV002, which included a single-blind randomized controlled phase 2/3 trial of AZD1222 (ChAdOx1 nCoV-19) in healthy adults. Trial participant PBMC samples were collected at day 0 and day 28 after the second dose for TCRbeta chain sequencing. This specimen comes from a study of T cell responses to AZD1222 COVID-19 vaccine (dated by TCRdb to about 2021). As for the study more broadly: TCR sequencing was performed for fewer than 250 trial participants, of whom 200 to 210 were given two doses of AZD1222 and some 25 were given two doses of MenACWY control vaccine. Trial participants were enrolled by age into 18-55, 56-69 and 70-plus year subgroups, with roughly 160, 29 and 62 TCR-sequenced participants respectively.

What the authors observed across the whole study: Participants were mostly white British, with more females than males. The authors suggested clonal diversity may have been underestimated. After two AZD1222 doses, both the breadth and the depth of spike-specific TCRs were significantly higher than at day 0 and than in MenACWY recipients. Reportedly, close to half of the unique spike-specific TCRs recognized epitopes lying outside the regions that are mutated in the B.1.351 and B.1.1.7 variants. The whole spike protein was spanned by vaccine-associated CD4 TCRs, and dominant responses were seen in regions 160-218 and 743-854. Conclusions about previously exposed vaccinees are limited because only a handful of AZD1222 recipients were SARS-CoV-2 seropositive at baseline. In the small 56-69-year group, the increase in depth fell short of significance, most likely because of low power. Because no day 14 peak-response samples were available, repertoires were characterized only after the peak T cell response.

Here the sequenced sample was peripheral blood, taken 28 days after the second dose of the MenACWY control vaccine. The receptor was derived from an adult who received the MenACWY meningococcal vaccine as a control. This chain joins TRBV27 to TRBJ2-1, with the D gene call left open. At the DNA level, the sequence is TGTGCCAGCAGTTTAAGGCTTCGCGATGAGCAGTTCTTC. It translates as CASSLRLRDEQFF.